The rows below give T cell receptor beta chains drawn from one sample of a study of cytomegalovirus exposure and HLA in healthy donors. Produced via immunoSEQ multiplex PCR; TCRdb's table is partial and in-frame only. The table has approximately 100,000 clones, 60% to 85% seen once. Sequencing was done on a sample of PBMCs. Every receptor here comes from a female donor in good health and CMV-seronegative. The CDR3 runs from the conserved cysteine through the conserved F or W. D genes are given only for firm matches. Size values are once, few and many counts, or a class for expanded clones, and some rows have none.

d_call j_call clone_size v_call cdr3_length cdr3_nt cdr3_aa
- TRBJ1-2 - TRBV6-4 13 TGTGCCAGCAGTGAGTGGGGGGAAGGAGGCTACACCTTC CASSEWGEGGYTF
- TRBJ2-7 - TRBV6-5 14 TGTGCCAGCAGCTATGATCCGGGAAGCGACGAGCAGTACTTC CASSYDPGSDEQYF
- TRBJ2-3 - TRBV28 14 TGTGCCAGCAGCCTTCGCGGGGGCCCAGATACGCAGTATTTT CASSLRGGPDTQYF
TRBD2 TRBJ2-1 - TRBV7-6 18 TGTGCCAGCAGCTTAACCTCTAGCGGGGGGATACAATACAATGAGCAGTTCTTC CASSLTSSGGIQYNEQFF
TRBD2 TRBJ2-5 - TRBV5-4 16 TGTGCCAGCAGCTCCACGACTAGCGGGGGGCTCGAGACCCAGTACTTC CASSSTTSGGLETQYF
TRBD2 TRBJ2-7 - TRBV6-5 14 TGTGCCAGCAGTAGGGGACTAGCTTCCTACGAGCAGTACTTC CASSRGLASYEQYF
- TRBJ2-4 - TRBV19 14 TGTGCCAGTAGTATACGGGCCGGGGGGCGCATTCAGTACTTC CASSIRAGGRIQYF
TRBD2 TRBJ2-1 - TRBV14 17 TGTGCCAGCAGCCCAAATAGCGGGGAGAGCTCCTACAATGAGCAGTTCTTC CASSPNSGESSYNEQFF
- TRBJ2-3 - TRBV5-6 16 TGTGCCAGCAGCTCTATCGGGTTGGCTTACACAGATACGCAGTATTTT CASSSIGLAYTDTQYF
- TRBJ1-1 few TRBV19 14 TGTGCCAGTAGTCGGGACACCATGAACACTGAAGCTTTCTTT CASSRDTMNTEAFF
- TRBJ1-1 - TRBV19 16 TGTGCCAGTAGAGGCGGGGCTGCCGGGGAGAACACTGAAGCTTTCTTT CASRGGAAGENTEAFF
- TRBJ1-4 - TRBV15 15 TGTGCCACCAGCAGAGATCGGGTCCTTAATGAAAAACTGTTTTTT CATSRDRVLNEKLFF
TRBD1 TRBJ2-1 - TRBV19 14 TGTGCCAGTAGCCGACAGGGTTCCTACAATGAGCAGTTCTTC CASSRQGSYNEQFF
- TRBJ2-5 - TRBV6-1 11 TGTGCTACACGGGTACAAGAGACCCAGTACTTC CATRVQETQYF
TRBD1 TRBJ1-5 - TRBV6-1 15 TGTGCCAGCAGTGAATTAGACAGGGTCAATCAGCCCCAGCATTTT CASSELDRVNQPQHF
TRBD2 TRBJ2-3 - TRBV6-5 12 TGTGCCAGCAGACTTAGCGGGGATACGCAGTATTTT CASRLSGDTQYF
TRBD1 TRBJ1-4 - TRBV27 16 TGTGCCAGCAGTCCCCTCACAGGGGGGTCTCTGGTGGAACTGTTTTTT CASSPLTGGSLVELFF
TRBD1 TRBJ1-1 - TRBV15 14 TGTGCCACCAGCGAGGGACAGCGGAACACTGAAGCTTTCTTT CATSEGQRNTEAFF
TRBD1 TRBJ1-5 few TRBV9 15 TGTGCCAGCAGCGCCCAACAGGGGACGGGTCAGCCCCAGCATTTT CASSAQQGTGQPQHF
- TRBJ2-7 - TRBV19 13 TGTGCCAGCGCAGCGCGTCTTAAATCCGAGCAGTACTTC CASAARLKSEQYF
TRBD1 TRBJ1-2 - TRBV5-8 13 TGTGCCAGCAGCTTTGGACAGGGGAGAGGCTACACCTTC CASSFGQGRGYTF
TRBD1 TRBJ2-5 once TRBV7-2 14 TGTGCCAGCAGCCCCCAGACAGGGGAGGAGACCCAGTACTTC CASSPQTGEETQYF
TRBD2 TRBJ2-5 - TRBV19 14 TGTGCCAGTACGTTAGCGGGGGGGCGGGAGACCCAGTACTTC CASTLAGGRETQYF
- TRBJ2-5 - TRBV5-6 13 TGTGCCAGCAGCTTGGGTAGCGCTGAGACCCAGTACTTC CASSLGSAETQYF
TRBD1 TRBJ2-5 - TRBV19 13 TGTGCCAGTAGTACAAAATCCCAGGGGGCCCAGTACTTC CASSTKSQGAQYF
- TRBJ1-2 - TRBV29-1 15 TGCAGCGCTACCGACTTACAGGGTGCAAATAGGGGCTACACCTTC CSATDLQGANRGYTF
TRBD2 TRBJ2-3 - TRBV30 15 TGTGCCTGGAGTGTAACTAGCGGGTCTACAGATACGCAGTATTTT CAWSVTSGSTDTQYF
- TRBJ1-5 - TRBV21-1 14 TGTGCCAGCAGCAAATTAGGCAGGGGTAGTCCCCAGCATTTT CASSKLGRGSPQHF